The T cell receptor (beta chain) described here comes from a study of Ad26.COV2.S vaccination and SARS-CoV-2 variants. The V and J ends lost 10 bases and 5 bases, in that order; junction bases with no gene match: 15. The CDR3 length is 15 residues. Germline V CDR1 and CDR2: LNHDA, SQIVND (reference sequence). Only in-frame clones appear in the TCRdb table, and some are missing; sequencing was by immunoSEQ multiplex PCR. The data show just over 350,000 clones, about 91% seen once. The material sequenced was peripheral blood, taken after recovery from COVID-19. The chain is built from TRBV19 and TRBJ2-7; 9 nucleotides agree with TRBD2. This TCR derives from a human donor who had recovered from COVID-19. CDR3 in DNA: TGTGCCACCGGTAGCGGGGGTGTTGGTCCAAACGAGCAGTACTTC. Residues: CATGSGGVGPNEQYF.